These 20 T cell receptor beta chains share one sample of origin, sequenced in a study of T cells in Graves' hyperthyroidism and ophthalmopathy. TCR beta CDR3 region amplification was performed from RNA transcripts. The TCR CDR3 first-round RT-PCR relied on the HTBI primer set. TCRdb re-derived calls from the multiplex PCR reads in MiXCR, one entry per CDR3 protein. The top ten hold 9.2% of the sample, which has about 360,000 distinct CDR3 sequences, 13% seen once. What was sequenced was blood. Every receptor here comes from a young woman with Graves' hyperthyroidism.

This chain links TRBV10-2 with TRBJ1-6; D is perhaps TRBD1 (6 bases). CDR1 and CDR2 (germline): WSHSY, SAAADI. V was trimmed by 6 bases and J by 4 bases, leaving 13 bases between them. The CDR3 runs to 15 residues. Here the CDR3 DNA reads TGCGCCAGCAGACCACAGGGAAATTATAATTCACCCCTCCACTTT. Its translation is CASRPQGNYNSPLHF.

The chain joins TRBV9 to TRBJ2-3; the D gene is possibly TRBD1 (6 bases). From germline, CDR1 is SGDLS and CDR2 YYNGEE. The CDR3 consists of 16 residues. Trimming took 2 bases from V and 0 from J, leaving 13 bases between them. The CDR3 nucleotides read TGTGCCAGCAGCGTGGGTGGGGGCATTAGCACAGATACGCAGTATTTT. Protein sequence: CASSVGGGISTDTQYF.

This clonotype was found many times. V usage is TRBV7-8 and J usage is TRBJ1-1, with 8 positions matching TRBD1. Germline CDR1 reads SGHVS; CDR2 reads FQNEAQ. With 5 bases clipped from V and 8 bases from J, the junction kept 7 bases outside the gene matches. This CDR3 is built from 13 residues. CDR3 sequence: CASSLTRDREAFF. The CDR3 DNA is TGTGCCAGCAGCCTAACGAGGGACAGGGAAGCTTTCTTT. Filled out from reference TRBV7-8 and TRBJ1-1, the complete variable domain reads GAGVSQSPRYKVAKRGQDVALRCDPISGHVSLFWYQQALGQGPEFLTYFQNEAQLDKSGLPSDRFFAERPEGSVSTLKIQRTQQEDSAVYLCASSLTRDREAFFGQGTRLTVV.

The table lists this clonotype with many counts. The chain combines TRBV7-9 with TRBJ1-3, with D possibly being TRBD1 (6 bases). The CDR3 sequence is 16 residues long. Trimming stripped 4 bases from V and 1 base from J, with 14 bases between. Germline V lookup: CDR1 SEHNR, CDR2 FQNEAQ (reference sequence). The CDR3 DNA reads TGTGCCAGCAGCTCATCGAGGGGGGATTCTGGAAACACCATATATTTT. Translated: CASSSSRGDSGNTIYF.

Many counts were recorded for this clonotype. The gene calls are TRBV29-1 and TRBJ1-2; D is possibly TRBD1 (5 bases). The CDR3 has 12 residues. Looked up from germline, CDR1 is SQVTM and CDR2 is ANQGSEA. The V and J ends lost 5 bases and 4 bases respectively, with 11 bases between them. The CDR3 DNA is TGCAGCGTTCGCGGGGGTCTCTATGGCTACACCTTC. As protein: CSVRGGLYGYTF.

This clonotype showed up just a few times. As DNA, the CDR3 is TGTGCCAGCAGTGAAGAGGCGGGTGTCAAGCCCCAGCATTTT. Translation gives CASSEEAGVKPQHF. The chain has TRBV6-1 and TRBJ1-5, with D hard to call. CDR3 length: 14 residues. CDR1 MNHNS and CDR2 SASEGT come from the germline V gene. The germline V and J ends were trimmed by 1 base and 8 bases, with 12 bases remaining between them.

This clonotype was observed many times. This chain links TRBV6-1 with TRBJ1-2; 7 bases are a match to TRBD1. There are 12 residues in the CDR3. Germline values: CDR1 MNHNS, CDR2 SASEGT. V lost 7 bases to trimming and J lost 6 bases; unmatched junction nucleotides: 5. CDR3 loop: CASKLQGDGYTF. DNA of the CDR3: TGTGCCAGCAAACTCCAGGGGGATGGCTACACCTTC.

This clonotype was seen repeatedly, ten times or more. J is TRBJ2-7 and V is TRBV3-1, with 9 positions matching TRBD2. CDR1 LGHDT and CDR2 YNNKEL come from the germline V gene (reference sequence). With 4 bases clipped from V and 7 bases from J, the junction kept 11 bases outside the gene matches. This CDR3 is built from 15 residues. CDR3: CASSPVAGGPGEQYF. The DNA for the CDR3 is TGTGCCAGCAGCCCAGTGGCGGGAGGGCCTGGAGAGCAGTACTTC.

This clonotype has ten or more counts. This chain uses TRBV20-1 with TRBJ2-1; the D gene is possibly TRBD2 (6 bases). CDR1 and CDR2 (germline): DFQATT, SNEGSKA (reference sequence). Trimming took off 0 bases at V and 12 bases at J, with 12 bases between the two ends. This CDR3 comprises 12 residues. The chain's CDR3 is CSARETGTPQFF. CDR3 nucleotides: TGCAGTGCTAGAGAAACCGGGACTCCGCAGTTCTTC.

This clonotype appeared many times. The J gene is TRBJ2-3, the V gene TRBV29-1; TRBD2 aligns across 8 bases. The V and J ends lost 6 bases and 0 bases, in that order; junction bases with no gene match: 2. The CDR3 runs to 13 residues. The germline V gene has CDR1 SQVTM and CDR2 ANQGSEA. CDR3 in amino acids: CSVERESTDTQYF. CDR3 DNA: TGCAGCGTCGAGCGGGAGAGCACAGATACGCAGTATTTT.

Turning to this clonotype: A much larger clonotype is one base distant, so this may be a read error. V and J are TRBV7-2 and TRBJ2-6, with D possibly being TRBD1 (6 bases). The CDR3 totals 15 residues. V was cut by 7 bases and J by 0 bases, with 10 bases left in between. CDR1 SGHTA and CDR2 FQGNSA come from the germline V gene. CDR3 DNA: TGTACCAGCAACACAGGGTTCTCTGGGGCCAACGTCCTGACTTTC. Amino acid sequence: CTSNTGFSGANVLTF.

This clonotype was seen many times. The chain couples TRBV18 to TRBJ1-2; no definite D call. Germline V CDR1 and CDR2: KGHSH, LQKENI. The CDR3 totals 16 residues. Trimming left V 1 base short and J 6 bases short, with 18 bases between. The CDR3 nucleotides read TGTGCCAGCTCACCACGCATGTTGGCGGGGTTTGATGGCTACACCTTC. It translates to CASSPRMLAGFDGYTF.

This clonotype has at least ten counts. The CDR3 coding sequence is TGTGCCAGCAGCCGGGGGAGCGAGCAGTACTTC. Translating gives CASSRGSEQYF. The V call is TRBV3-1, the J call TRBJ2-7; D assignment may be TRBD1 or TRBD2 (5 bases each). The CDR3 is made up of 11 amino acids. Trimming removed 4 bases at V and 6 bases at J, with 7 bases between. Germline values: CDR1 LGHDT, CDR2 YNNKEL (reference sequence).

This clonotype showed up many times. The chain recombines TRBV5-1 with TRBJ1-1; TRBD1 might be the D (5 bases). V lost 5 bases, J lost 0 bases, and 11 bases lay in between. The CDR3 contains 14 residues. Germline V gene lookup returns CDR1 SGHRS and CDR2 YFSETQ. CDR3 region: CASSSGAMNTEAFF. DNA of the CDR3: TGCGCCAGCAGTTCCGGGGCAATGAACACTGAAGCTTTCTTT.

This clonotype was observed many times. V gene TRBV5-1 combines with J gene TRBJ2-2, with D unclear. This CDR3 is 18 amino acids long. Trimming shortened V by 0 bases and J by 5 bases, and 20 bases separated the two germline ends. Germline V gene data show CDR1 as SGHRS and CDR2 as YFSETQ. The DNA of the CDR3 is TGCGCCAGCAGCTTGGACATCGGGCCCCAGACTCGAACCGGGGAGCTGTTTTTT. Translating it yields CASSLDIGPQTRTGELFF.

This clonotype was seen only once. Being one base from a much bigger clone, this may be a read error. The chain carries TRBV28 and TRBJ1-3; D is perhaps TRBD1 (5 bases). CDR1 and CDR2 from the germline V gene are MDHEN and SYDVKM. V dropped 11 bases and J dropped 1 base, with 12 bases sitting between them. The CDR3 is 13 residues long. The CDR3 sequence: CACGGGSGNTIYF. In DNA form, the CDR3 reads TGTGCCTGCGGGGGTGGGTCTGGAAACACCATATATTTT.

This clonotype was counted many times. This chain connects TRBV5-6 to TRBJ1-1; maybe TRBD1 (5 bases). This CDR3 has 16 residues. V shed 4 bases and J shed 4 bases, with 20 bases lying between them. In germline, CDR1 is SGHDT, CDR2 YYEEEE. Here the CDR3 DNA reads TGTGCCAGCAGCATCCGGGACCCCCTCCGGGGCACTGAAGCTTTCTTT. Translating gives CASSIRDPLRGTEAFF.

This clonotype has ten or more counts. This chain connects TRBV20-1 to TRBJ2-1, with 7 bases fitting TRBD1. The CDR3 runs to 15 residues. The V and J ends lost 2 bases and 6 bases, in that order; junction bases with no gene match: 10. Germline V CDR1 and CDR2: DFQATT, SNEGSKA (reference sequence). The CDR3 bases are TGCAGTGCTAGAATGAACAGGGGATCGGGCAATGAGCAGTTCTTC. Residues: CSARMNRGSGNEQFF.

This clonotype was picked up a small number of times. The chain uses TRBV5-6 and TRBJ2-1; 8 bases map to TRBD2. The CDR3 contains 15 residues. Germline lookup yields CDR1 SGHDT and CDR2 YYEEEE. Trimming removed 7 bases from V and 0 bases from J; junction bases left unmatched: 6. In DNA, the CDR3 is TGTGCCAGCTCTACGGGGGGGAGCTCCTACAATGAGCAGTTCTTC. Protein sequence: CASSTGGSSYNEQFF.

This clonotype was counted many times. The J gene is TRBJ1-5, the V gene TRBV28; TRBD1 matches 7 bases. Germline assignment: CDR1 MDHEN and CDR2 SYDVKM. After removal of 5 bases from V and 0 bases from J, the junction contained 7 bases not matched to a gene. This CDR3 region has 16 residues. CDR3: CASSPDRFFSNQPQHF. CDR3 nucleotides: TGTGCCAGCAGTCCGGACAGGTTTTTTAGCAATCAGCCCCAGCATTTT.